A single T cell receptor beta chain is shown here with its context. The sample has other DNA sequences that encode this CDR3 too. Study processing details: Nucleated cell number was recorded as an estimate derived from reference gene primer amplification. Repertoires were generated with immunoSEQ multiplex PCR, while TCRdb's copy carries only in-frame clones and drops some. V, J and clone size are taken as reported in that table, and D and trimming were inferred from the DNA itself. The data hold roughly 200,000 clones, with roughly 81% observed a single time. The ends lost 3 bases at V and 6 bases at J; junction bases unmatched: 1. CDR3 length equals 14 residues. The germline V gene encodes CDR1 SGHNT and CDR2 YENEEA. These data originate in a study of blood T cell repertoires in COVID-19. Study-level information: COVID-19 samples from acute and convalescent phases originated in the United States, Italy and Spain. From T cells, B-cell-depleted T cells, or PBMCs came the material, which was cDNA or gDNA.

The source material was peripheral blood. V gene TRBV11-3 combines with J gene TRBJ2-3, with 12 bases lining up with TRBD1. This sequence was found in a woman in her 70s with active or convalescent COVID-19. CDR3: CASSLGQGADTQYF. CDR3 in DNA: TGTGCCAGCAGCTTGGGACAGGGGGCCGATACGCAGTATTTT.